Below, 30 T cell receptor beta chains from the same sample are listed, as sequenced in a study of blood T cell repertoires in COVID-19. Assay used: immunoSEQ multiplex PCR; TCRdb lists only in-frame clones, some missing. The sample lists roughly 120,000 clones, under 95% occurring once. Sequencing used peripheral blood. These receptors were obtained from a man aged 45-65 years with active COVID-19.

The CDR3 nucleotides are TGTGCCAGCAGCCTACAACAGGGGGGGTATGGCTACACCTTC. Translated: CASSLQQGGYGYTF. The V and J genes are TRBV7-6 and TRBJ1-2; 8 bases are a match to TRBD1. CDR1 SGHVS and CDR2 FNYEAQ come from the germline V gene. The CDR3 loop spans 14 amino acids. With V trimmed by 5 bases and J by 5 bases, 7 bases remained unmatched.

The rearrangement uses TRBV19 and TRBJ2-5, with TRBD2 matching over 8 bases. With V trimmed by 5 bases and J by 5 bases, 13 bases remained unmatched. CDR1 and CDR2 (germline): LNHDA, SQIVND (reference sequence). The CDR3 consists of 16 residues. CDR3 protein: CASSPTGTRTLETQYF. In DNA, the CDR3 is TGTGCCAGTAGTCCTACCGGGACTAGGACCTTGGAGACCCAGTACTTC.

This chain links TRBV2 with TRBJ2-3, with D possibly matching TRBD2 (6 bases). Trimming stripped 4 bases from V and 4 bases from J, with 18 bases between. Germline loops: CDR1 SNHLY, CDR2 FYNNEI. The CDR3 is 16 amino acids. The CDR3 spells CASSVFGGTAPDTQYF. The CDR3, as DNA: TGTGCCAGCAGTGTTTTTGGTGGGACTGCACCAGATACGCAGTATTTT.

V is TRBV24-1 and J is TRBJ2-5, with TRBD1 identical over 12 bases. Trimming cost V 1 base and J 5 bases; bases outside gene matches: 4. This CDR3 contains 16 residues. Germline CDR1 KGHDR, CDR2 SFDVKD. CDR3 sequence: CATSDFGTGGWETQYF. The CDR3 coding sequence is TGTGCCACCAGTGATTTCGGGACAGGGGGCTGGGAGACCCAGTACTTC.

CDR3 protein: CASSLKGSGTAFF. The CDR3, as DNA: TGTGCCAGCAGCTTAAAGGGGTCAGGTACGGCTTTCTTT. The chain combines TRBV7-3 with TRBJ1-1, with D possibly being TRBD1 (5 bases). CDR1 and CDR2 (germline): SGHTA, FQGTGA. V lost 1 base to trimming and J lost 11 bases, with 14 bases between them. This CDR3 contains 13 residues.

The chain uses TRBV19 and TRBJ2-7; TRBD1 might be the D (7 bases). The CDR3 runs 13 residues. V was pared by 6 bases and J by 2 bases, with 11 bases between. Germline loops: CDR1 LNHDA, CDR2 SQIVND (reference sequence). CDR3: CASSSGGPYEQYF. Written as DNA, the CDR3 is TGTGCCAGTAGCTCAGGGGGGCCCTACGAGCAGTACTTC.

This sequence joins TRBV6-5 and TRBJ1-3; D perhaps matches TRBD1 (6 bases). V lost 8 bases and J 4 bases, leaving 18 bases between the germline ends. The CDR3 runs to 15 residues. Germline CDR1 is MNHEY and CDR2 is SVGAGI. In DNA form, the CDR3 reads TGTGCCAGCTTGGGGGCGCCCGGGGAAGGAAACACCATATATTTT. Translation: CASLGAPGEGNTIYF.

In DNA form, the CDR3 reads TGTGCCAGTAGTATTCGGCTAGCGGGATTAACCGGGGAGCTGTTTTTT. It specifies CASSIRLAGLTGELFF. V usage is TRBV19 and J usage is TRBJ2-2; TRBD2 aligns across 9 bases. Germline lookup yields CDR1 LNHDA and CDR2 SQIVND (reference sequence). The V gene end was trimmed by 3 bases and the J gene end by 5 bases; junction bases not matched to a gene: 7. This CDR3 region has 16 residues.

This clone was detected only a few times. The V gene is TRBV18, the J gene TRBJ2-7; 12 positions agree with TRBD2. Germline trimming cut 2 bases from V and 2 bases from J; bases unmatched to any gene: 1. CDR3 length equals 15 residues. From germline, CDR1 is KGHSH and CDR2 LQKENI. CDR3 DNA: TGTGCCAGCTCACCAAGGACTAGCGGGGCCTACGAGCAGTACTTC. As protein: CASSPRTSGAYEQYF.

Here the CDR3 reads CASSPEGTYGYTF. The CDR3 DNA sequence: TGTGCCAGCAGTCCTGAGGGAACCTATGGCTACACCTTC. The chain links TRBV3-1 (or the pseudogene TRBV3-2) to TRBJ1-2, with D unresolved. Looked up from germline, CDR1 is LGHDT and CDR2 is YNNKEL (reference sequence). This CDR3 is 13 amino acids long. The V end lost 6 bases, the J end lost 4 bases, and 12 bases lay between the germline ends.

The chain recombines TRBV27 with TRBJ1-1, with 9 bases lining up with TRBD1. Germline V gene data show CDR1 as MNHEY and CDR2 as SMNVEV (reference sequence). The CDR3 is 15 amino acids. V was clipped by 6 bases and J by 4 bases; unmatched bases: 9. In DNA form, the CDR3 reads TGTGCCAGCAGCTATTCCGGGACAGGGTCCACTGAAGCTTTCTTT. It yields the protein CASSYSGTGSTEAFF.

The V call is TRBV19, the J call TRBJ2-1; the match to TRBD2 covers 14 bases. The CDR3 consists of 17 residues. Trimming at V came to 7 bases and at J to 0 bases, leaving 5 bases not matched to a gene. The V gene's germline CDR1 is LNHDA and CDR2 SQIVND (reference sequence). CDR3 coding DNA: TGTGCCAGTAACTCCGGGACTAGCGGGAGCTCCTACAATGAGCAGTTCTTC. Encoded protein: CASNSGTSGSSYNEQFF.

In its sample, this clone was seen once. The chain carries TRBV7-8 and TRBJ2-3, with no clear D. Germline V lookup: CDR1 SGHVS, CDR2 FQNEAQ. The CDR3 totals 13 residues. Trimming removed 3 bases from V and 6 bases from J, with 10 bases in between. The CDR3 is CASSFSSRDTQYF. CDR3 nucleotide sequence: TGTGCCAGCAGCTTTAGCTCTAGGGATACGCAGTATTTT. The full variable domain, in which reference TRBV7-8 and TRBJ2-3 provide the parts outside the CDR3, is GAGVSQSPRYKVAKRGQDVALRCDPISGHVSLFWYQQALGQGPEFLTYFQNEAQLDKSGLPSDRFFAERPEGSVSTLKIQRTQQEDSAVYLCASSFSSRDTQYFGPGTRLTVL.

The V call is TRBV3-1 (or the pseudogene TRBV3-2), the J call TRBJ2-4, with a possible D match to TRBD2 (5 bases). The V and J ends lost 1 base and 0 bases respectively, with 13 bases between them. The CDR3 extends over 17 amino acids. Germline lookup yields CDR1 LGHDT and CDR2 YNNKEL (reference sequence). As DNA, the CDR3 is TGTGCCAGCAGCCAAGGAGTCGGACTGGTAGCCAAAAACATTCAGTACTTC. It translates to CASSQGVGLVAKNIQYF.

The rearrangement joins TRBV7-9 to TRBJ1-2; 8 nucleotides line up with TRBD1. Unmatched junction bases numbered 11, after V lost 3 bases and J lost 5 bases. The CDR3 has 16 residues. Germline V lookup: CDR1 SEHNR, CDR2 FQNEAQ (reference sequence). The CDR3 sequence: CASSFGQGGRSYGYTF. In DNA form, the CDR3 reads TGTGCCAGCAGCTTCGGACAGGGAGGACGATCGTATGGCTACACCTTC.

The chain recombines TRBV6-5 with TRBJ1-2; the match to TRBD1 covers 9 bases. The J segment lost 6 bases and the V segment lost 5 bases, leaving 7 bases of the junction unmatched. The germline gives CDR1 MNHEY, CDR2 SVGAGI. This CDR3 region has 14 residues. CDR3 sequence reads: CASSPGQGMNGYTF. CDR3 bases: TGTGCCAGCAGTCCCGGACAGGGGATGAATGGCTACACCTTC.

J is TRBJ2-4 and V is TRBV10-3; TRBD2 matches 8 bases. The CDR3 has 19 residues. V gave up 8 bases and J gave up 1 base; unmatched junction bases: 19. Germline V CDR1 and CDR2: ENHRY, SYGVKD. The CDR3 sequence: CAILTGVSGTRGAKNIQYF. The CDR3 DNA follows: TGTGCCATCCTTACCGGGGTTAGCGGGACCCGAGGGGCCAAAAACATTCAGTACTTC.

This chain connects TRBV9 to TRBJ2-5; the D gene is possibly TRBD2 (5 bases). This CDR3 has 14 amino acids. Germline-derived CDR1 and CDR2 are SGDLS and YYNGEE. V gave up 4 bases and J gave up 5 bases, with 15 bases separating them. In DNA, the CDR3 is TGTGCCAGCAGCTCCAGGAGTGAGGGTGAGACCCAGTACTTC. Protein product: CASSSRSEGETQYF.

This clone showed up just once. The CDR3 region has the DNA TGTGCCAGCAGTGAGGGTTTACAGGAGTCTTTTAGCTCCTATAATTCACCCCTCCACTTT. Translation: CASSEGLQESFSSYNSPLHF. The V and J genes are TRBV2 and TRBJ1-6, with TRBD1 as a possible D gene (5 bases). This CDR3 comprises 20 residues. Germline V gene data show CDR1 as SNHLY and CDR2 as FYNNEI. V lost 3 bases to trimming and J lost 0 bases, with 21 bases between them.

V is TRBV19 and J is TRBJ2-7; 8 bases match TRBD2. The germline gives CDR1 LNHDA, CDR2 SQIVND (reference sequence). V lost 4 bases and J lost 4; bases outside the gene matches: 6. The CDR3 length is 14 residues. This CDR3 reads CASSKVAGFYEQYF. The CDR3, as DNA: TGTGCCAGTAGTAAGGTAGCGGGGTTTTACGAGCAGTACTTC.

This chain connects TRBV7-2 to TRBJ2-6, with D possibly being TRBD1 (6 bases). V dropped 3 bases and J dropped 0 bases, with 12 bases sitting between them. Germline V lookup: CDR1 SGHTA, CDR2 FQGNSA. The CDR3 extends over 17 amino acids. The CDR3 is CASSLRGSFSGANVLTF. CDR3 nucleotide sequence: TGTGCCAGCAGCTTGAGGGGGAGTTTCTCTGGGGCCAACGTCCTGACTTTC.

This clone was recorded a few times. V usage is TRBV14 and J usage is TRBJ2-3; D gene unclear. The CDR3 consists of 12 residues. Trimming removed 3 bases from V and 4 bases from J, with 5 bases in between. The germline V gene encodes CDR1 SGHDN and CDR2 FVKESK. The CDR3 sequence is CASSHFADTQYF. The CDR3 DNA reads TGTGCCAGCAGCCATTTCGCAGATACGCAGTATTTT.

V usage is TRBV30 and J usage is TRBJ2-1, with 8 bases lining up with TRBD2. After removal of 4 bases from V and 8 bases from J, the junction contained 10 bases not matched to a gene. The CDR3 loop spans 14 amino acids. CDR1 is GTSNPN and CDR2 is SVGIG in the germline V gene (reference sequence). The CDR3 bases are TGTGCCTGGACCGTAGGTACTAGCGGAGATGAGCAGTTCTTC. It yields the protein CAWTVGTSGDEQFF. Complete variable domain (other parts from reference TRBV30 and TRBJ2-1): SQTIHQWPATLVQPVGSPLSLECTVEGTSNPNLYWYRQAAGRGLQLLFYSVGIGQISSEVPQNLSASRPQDRQFILSSKKLLLSDSGFYLCAWTVGTSGDEQFFGPGTRLTVL.

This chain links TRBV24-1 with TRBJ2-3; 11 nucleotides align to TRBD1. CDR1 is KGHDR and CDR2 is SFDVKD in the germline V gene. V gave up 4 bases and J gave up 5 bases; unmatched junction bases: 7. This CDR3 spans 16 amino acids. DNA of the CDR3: TGTGCCACCAGTGACTCTGGACAGGGGGCCGGAGATACGCAGTATTTT. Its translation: CATSDSGQGAGDTQYF.

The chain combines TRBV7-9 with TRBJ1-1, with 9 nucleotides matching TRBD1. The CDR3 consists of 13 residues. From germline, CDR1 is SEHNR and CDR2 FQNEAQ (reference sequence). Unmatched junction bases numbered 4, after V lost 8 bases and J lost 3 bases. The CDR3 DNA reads TGTGCCAGCCAGGGACAGGGCTACACTGAAGCTTTCTTT. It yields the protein CASQGQGYTEAFF.

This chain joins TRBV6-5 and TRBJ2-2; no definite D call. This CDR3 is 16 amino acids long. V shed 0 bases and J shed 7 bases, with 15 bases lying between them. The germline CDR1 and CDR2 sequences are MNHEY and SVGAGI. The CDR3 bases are TGTGCCAGCAGTTACTCAGGCAGGATCCACGTCGGGGAGCTGTTTTTT. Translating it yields CASSYSGRIHVGELFF.

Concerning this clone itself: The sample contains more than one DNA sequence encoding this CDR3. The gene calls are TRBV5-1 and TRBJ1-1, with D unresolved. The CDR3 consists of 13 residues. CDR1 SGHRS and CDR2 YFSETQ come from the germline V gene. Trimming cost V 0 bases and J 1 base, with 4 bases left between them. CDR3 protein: CASSLEQNTEAFF. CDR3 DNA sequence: TGCGCCAGCAGCTTGGAACAGAACACTGAAGCTTTCTTT.

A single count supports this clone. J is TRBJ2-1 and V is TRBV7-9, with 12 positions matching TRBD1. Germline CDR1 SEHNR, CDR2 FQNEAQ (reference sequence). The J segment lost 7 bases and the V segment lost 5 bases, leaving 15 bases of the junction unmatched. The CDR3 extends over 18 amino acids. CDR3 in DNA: TGTGCCAGCAGCGTTGTCCCGGGACAGGGGGCGGGAAGAAATGAGCAGTTCTTC. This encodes CASSVVPGQGAGRNEQFF.

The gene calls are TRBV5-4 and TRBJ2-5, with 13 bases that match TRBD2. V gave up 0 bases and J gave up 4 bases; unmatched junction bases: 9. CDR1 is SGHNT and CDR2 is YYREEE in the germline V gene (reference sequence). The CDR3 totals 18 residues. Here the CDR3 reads CASSLGRTSGSFLETQYF. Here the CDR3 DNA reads TGTGCCAGCAGCTTGGGTCGGACTAGCGGGAGTTTTTTAGAGACCCAGTACTTC.

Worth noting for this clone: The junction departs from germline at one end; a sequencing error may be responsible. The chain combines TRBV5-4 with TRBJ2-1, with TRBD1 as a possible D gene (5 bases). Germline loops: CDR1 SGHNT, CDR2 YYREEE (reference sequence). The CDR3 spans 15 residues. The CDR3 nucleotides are TGTGCCAGCAGCTTGACAGGTGCGGTCTACGATGAGCAGTTCTTC. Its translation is CASSLTGAVYDEQFF.